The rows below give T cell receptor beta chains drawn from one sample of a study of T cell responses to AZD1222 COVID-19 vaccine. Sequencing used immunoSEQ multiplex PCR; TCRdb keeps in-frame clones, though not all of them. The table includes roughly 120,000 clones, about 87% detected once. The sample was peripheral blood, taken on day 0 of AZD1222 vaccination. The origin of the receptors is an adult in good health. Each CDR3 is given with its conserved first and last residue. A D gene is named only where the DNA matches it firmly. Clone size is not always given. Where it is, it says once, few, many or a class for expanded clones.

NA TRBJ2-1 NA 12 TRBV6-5 TGTGCCAGCAGCCCGAGCAGGGTTGAGCAGTTCTTC CASSPSRVEQFF
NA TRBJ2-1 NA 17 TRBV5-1 TGCGCCAGCAGTCTCTTCGGACGAACAGGGCAGGGCAATGAGCAGTTCTTC CASSLFGRTGQGNEQFF
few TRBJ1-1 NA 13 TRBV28 TGTGCCAGCAGTTTACCCAAACAGGGTTCAGCTTTCTTT CASSLPKQGSAFF
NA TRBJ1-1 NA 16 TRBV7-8 TGTGCCAGCAGCTTGAAAACAGAATATAATCGTCGTGAAGCTTTCTTT CASSLKTEYNRREAFF
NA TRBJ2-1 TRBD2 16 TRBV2 TGTGCCAGCAGTAAGATAGCGGGGGGCCTATCCGGTGAGCAGTTCTTC CASSKIAGGLSGEQFF
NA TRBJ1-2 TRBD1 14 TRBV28 TGTGCCAGCAGTTTACGACAGGGGAGCTATGGCTACACCTTC CASSLRQGSYGYTF
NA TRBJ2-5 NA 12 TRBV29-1 TGCAGCGTTTTCGAGGTGGGAGAGACCCAGTACTTC CSVFEVGETQYF
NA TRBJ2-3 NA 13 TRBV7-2 TGTGCCAGCAGCTTAGGGGGCCCAGATACGCAGTATTTT CASSLGGPDTQYF
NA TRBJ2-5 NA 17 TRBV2 TGTGCCAGCGGTGACGCCTTTGAGGCTGGGGGCGGAAAGACCCAGTACTTC CASGDAFEAGGGKTQYF
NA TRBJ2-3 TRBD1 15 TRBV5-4 TGTGCCAGCAGCTCGCCCGGGACAGTGGGGGATACGCAGTATTTT CASSSPGTVGDTQYF
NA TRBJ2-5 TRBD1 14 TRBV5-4 TGTGCCAGCAGCCCGGGACAGGTTCCCGAGACCCAGTACTTC CASSPGQVPETQYF
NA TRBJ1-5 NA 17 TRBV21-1 TGTGCCAGCAGCCCCCGAAGACAGATCTATAGCAATCAGCCCCAGCATTTT CASSPRRQIYSNQPQHF
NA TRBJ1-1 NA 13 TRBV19 TGTGCCAGTAGTGATGGGGCTAACACTGAAGCTTTCTTT CASSDGANTEAFF
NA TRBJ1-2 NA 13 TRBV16 TGTGCCAGCAGCCAATCCCCAAATGATGGCTACACCTTC CASSQSPNDGYTF
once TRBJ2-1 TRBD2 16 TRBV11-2 TGTGCCAGCAGCTCCCGACTAGCGGGGGGGAGAAATGAGCAGTTCTTC CASSSRLAGGRNEQFF
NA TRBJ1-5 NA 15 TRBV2 TGTGCCAGCAGTGAACGCTGGGATAGCAATCAGCCCCAGCATTTT CASSERWDSNQPQHF
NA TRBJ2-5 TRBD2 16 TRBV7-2 TGTGCCAGCAGCTTAAGTATTAGCGGGGGGTCGGAGACCCAGTACTTC CASSLSISGGSETQYF
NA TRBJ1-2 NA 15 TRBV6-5 TGTGCCAGCAGTTACGACTCTACAGGGAACTATGGCTACACCTTC CASSYDSTGNYGYTF
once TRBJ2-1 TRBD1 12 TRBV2 TGTGCCAGCAGAAACAGGGGGGATGAGCAGTTCTTC CASRNRGDEQFF
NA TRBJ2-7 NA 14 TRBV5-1 TGCGCCAGCAGCTTGGGGGTCGGCTCCTACGAGCAGTACTTC CASSLGVGSYEQYF
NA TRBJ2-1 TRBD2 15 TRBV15 TGTGCCACCAGCAGGACTAGCGGGGGGGCATATGAGCAGTTCTTC CATSRTSGGAYEQFF
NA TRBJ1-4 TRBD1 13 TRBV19 TGTGCCAGTCAAAGGGGACAGAATGAAAAACTGTTTTTT CASQRGQNEKLFF
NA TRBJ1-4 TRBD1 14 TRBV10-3 TGTGCCATCAGCCGGACAGGCGGGGATGAAAAACTGTTTTTT CAISRTGGDEKLFF
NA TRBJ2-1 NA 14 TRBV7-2 TGTGCCAGCAGCCCACACTCGGTCGGTCCTGAGCAGTTCTTC CASSPHSVGPEQFF
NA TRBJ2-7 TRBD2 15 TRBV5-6 TGTGCCAGCAGCTTGGAAAGCGGGGGGCACTACGAGCAGTACTTC CASSLESGGHYEQYF
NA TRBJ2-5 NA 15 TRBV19 TGTGCCAGTAGTATTGGCCATGCAATCCAAGAGACCCAGTACTTC CASSIGHAIQETQYF
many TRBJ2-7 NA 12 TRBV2 TGTGCCAGCGAACAGGCCTCCTACGAGCAGTACTTC CASEQASYEQYF
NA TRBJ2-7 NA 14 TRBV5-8 TGTGCCAGCAGCTTGTACGGGGGTTTCGGCGAGCAGTACTTC CASSLYGGFGEQYF
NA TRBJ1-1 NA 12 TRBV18 TGTGCCAGCTCAATGCAGCAGGATGAAGCTTTCTTT CASSMQQDEAFF
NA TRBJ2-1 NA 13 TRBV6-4 TGTGCCAGCAGTGAACCGGGGATGGGTGAGCAGTTCTTC CASSEPGMGEQFF
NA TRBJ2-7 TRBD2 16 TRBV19 TGTGCCAGTAGTATAGACAGCGGGGGGGCTTTCAACGAGCAGTACTTC CASSIDSGGAFNEQYF
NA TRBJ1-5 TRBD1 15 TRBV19 TGTGCCAGTAGTCAATCAGACAGGGGGAAACAGCCCCAGCATTTT CASSQSDRGKQPQHF
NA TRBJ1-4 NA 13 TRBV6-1 TGTGCCAGCAGTGAAGGGGTCCGTGAAAAACTGTTTTTT CASSEGVREKLFF
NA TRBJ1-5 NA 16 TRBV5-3 TGTGCCAGAAGCTCCTTTCGGGGTTTTAGCAATCAGCCCCAGCATTTT CARSSFRGFSNQPQHF
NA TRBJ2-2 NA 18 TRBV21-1 TGTGCCAGCAGCAAAGTGCCGCGGGGAGGGATCAACACCGGGGAGCTGTTTTTT CASSKVPRGGINTGELFF
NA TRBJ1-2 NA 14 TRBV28 TGTGCCAGCAGTCTGGACGGAGCTAACTATGGCTACACCTTC CASSLDGANYGYTF
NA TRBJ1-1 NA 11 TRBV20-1 TGCAGTGCTAACGAAAACACTGAAGCTTTCTTT CSANENTEAFF
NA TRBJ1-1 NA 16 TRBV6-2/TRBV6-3 TGTGCCAGCAGTCCCCGGGACTCTAATGCGAACACTGAAGCTTTCTTT CASSPRDSNANTEAFF
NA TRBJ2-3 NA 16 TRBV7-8 TGTGCCAGCAGCTTATATGGATCGTCTAGCACAGATACGCAGTATTTT CASSLYGSSSTDTQYF
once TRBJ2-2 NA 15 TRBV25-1 TGTGCCAGCAGTGATCGCACGGGGGTTACCGGGGAGCTGTTTTTT CASSDRTGVTGELFF
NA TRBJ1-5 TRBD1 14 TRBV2 TGTGCCAGCAGCGACAGGGGACAAGGACAGCCCCAGCATTTT CASSDRGQGQPQHF
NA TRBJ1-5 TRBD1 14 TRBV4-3 TGCGCCAGCAGCCAAGGCGACAGGGCCCAGCCCCAGCATTTT CASSQGDRAQPQHF
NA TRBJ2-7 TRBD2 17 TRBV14 TGTGCCAGCAGCCAGCCACTAGCGGGGGCCCTCAGGGCCGAGCAGTACTTC CASSQPLAGALRAEQYF
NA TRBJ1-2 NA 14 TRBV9 TGTGCCAGCAGCGTAGATCCGGAAGGGTATGGCTACACCTTC CASSVDPEGYGYTF
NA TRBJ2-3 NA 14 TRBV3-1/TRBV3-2 TGTGCCAGCAGCCAAGAGACGAGCACAGATACGCAGTATTTT CASSQETSTDTQYF
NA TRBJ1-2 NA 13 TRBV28 TGTGCCAGCAGTGAAACAGGGACCTATGGCTACACCTTC CASSETGTYGYTF
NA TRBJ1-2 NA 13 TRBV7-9 TGTGCCAGCAGCTCGACAGGCGCTGGGGGCTACACCTTC CASSSTGAGGYTF
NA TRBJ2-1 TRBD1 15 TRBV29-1 TGCAGCGTAAAAATGGGGCAGGGGGTTTCCAATGAGCAGTTCTTC CSVKMGQGVSNEQFF
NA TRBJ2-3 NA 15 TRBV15 TGTGCCACCAGCAGAGACAGGGTAGGAACAGATACGCAGTATTTT CATSRDRVGTDTQYF
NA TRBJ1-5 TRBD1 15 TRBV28 TGTGCCAGCAGTTTAGGAGACAGGGGGAATCAGCCCCAGCATTTT CASSLGDRGNQPQHF
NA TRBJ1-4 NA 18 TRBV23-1 TGCGCCAGCAGTCAATCCTGCCCCCCAGGGACCTTAAATGAAAAACTGTTTTTT CASSQSCPPGTLNEKLFF
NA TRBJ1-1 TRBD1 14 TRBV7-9 TGTGCCAGCAGCTTAGGGCAGGGGGTAAATGAAGCTTTCTTT CASSLGQGVNEAFF
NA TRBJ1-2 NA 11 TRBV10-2 TGCGCCAGCGGAGAGGTGTATGGCTACACCTTC CASGEVYGYTF
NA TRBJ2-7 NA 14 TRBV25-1 TGTGCCAGCAGTGAAACAGGCAGAACCCCCGAGCAGTACTTC CASSETGRTPEQYF